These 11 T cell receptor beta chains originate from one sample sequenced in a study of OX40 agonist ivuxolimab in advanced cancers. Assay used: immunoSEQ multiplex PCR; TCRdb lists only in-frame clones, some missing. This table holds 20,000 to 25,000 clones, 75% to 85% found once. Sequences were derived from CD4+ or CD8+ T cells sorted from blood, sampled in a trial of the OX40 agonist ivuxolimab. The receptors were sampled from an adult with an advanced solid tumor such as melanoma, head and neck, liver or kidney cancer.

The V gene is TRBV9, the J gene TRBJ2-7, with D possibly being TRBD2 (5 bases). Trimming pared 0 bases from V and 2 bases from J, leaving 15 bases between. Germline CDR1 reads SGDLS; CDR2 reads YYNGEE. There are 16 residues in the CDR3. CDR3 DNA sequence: TGTGCCAGCAGCGTAGATAGCTCCCGGGGAGCCTACGAGCAGTACTTC. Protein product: CASSVDSSRGAYEQYF.

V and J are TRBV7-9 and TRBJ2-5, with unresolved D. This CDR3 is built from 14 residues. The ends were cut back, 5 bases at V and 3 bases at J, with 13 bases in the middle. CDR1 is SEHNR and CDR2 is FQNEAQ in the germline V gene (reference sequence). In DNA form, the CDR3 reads TGTGCCAGCAGCCTTCGGACGGCCGAAGAGACCCAGTACTTC. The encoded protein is CASSLRTAEETQYF.

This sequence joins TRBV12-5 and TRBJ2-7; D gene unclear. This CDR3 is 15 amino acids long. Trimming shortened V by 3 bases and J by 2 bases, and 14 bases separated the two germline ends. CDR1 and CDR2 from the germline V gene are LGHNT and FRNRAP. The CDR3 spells CASGLGGTVTYEQYF. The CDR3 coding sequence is TGTGCTAGTGGTTTAGGTGGAACAGTAACCTACGAGCAGTACTTC. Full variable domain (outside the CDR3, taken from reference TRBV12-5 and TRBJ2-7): DARVTQTPRHKVTEMGQEVTMRCQPILGHNTVFWYRQTMMQGLELLAYFRNRAPLDDSGMPKDRFSAEMPDATLATLKIQPSEPRDSAVYFCASGLGGTVTYEQYFGPGTRLTVT.

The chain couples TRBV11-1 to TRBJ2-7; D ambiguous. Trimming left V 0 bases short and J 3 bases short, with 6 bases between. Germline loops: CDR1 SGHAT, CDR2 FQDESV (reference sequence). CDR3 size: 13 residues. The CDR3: CASSLAQNYEQYF. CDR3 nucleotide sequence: TGTGCCAGCAGCTTAGCCCAGAACTACGAGCAGTACTTC. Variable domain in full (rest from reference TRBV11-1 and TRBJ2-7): EAEVAQSPRYKITEKSQAVAFWCDPISGHATLYWYRQILGQGPELLVQFQDESVVDDSQLPKDRFSAERLKGVDSTLKIQPAELGDSAMYLCASSLAQNYEQYFGPGTRLTVT.

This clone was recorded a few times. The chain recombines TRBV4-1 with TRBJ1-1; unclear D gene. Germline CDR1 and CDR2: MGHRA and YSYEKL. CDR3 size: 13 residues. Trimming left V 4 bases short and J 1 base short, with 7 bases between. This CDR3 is CASSPTQNTEAFF. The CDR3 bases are TGCGCCAGCAGCCCAACCCAGAACACTGAAGCTTTCTTT.

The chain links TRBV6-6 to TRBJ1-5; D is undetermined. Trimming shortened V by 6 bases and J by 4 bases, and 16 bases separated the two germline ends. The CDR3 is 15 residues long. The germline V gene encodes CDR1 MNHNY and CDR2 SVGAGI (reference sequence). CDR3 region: CASSFEGRRNQPQHF. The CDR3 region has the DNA TGTGCCAGCAGCTTTGAGGGCCGACGAAATCAGCCCCAGCATTTT.

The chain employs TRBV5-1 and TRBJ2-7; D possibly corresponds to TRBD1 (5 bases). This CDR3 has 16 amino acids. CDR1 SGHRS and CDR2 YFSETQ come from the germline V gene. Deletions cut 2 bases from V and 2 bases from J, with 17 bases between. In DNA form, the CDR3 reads TGCGCCAGCAGCTTAAGGGGTGGCTCCCCACCCTACGAGCAGTACTTC. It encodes CASSLRGGSPPYEQYF.

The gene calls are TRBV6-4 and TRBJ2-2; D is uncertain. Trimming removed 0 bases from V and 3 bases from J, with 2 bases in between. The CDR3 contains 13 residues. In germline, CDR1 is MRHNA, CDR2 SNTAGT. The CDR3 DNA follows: TGTGCCAGCAGTGACTCAGACACCGGGGAGCTGTTTTTT. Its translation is CASSDSDTGELFF.

DNA of the CDR3: TGTGCCAGCAGCTCCCAGGGATCCTACACAGATACGCAGTATTTT. Translated: CASSSQGSYTDTQYF. The chain employs TRBV7-3 and TRBJ2-3, with D perhaps TRBD1 (5 bases). The V end lost 4 bases, the J end lost 2 bases, and 13 bases lay between the germline ends. Germline V gene lookup returns CDR1 SGHTA and CDR2 FQGTGA. This CDR3 contains 15 residues.

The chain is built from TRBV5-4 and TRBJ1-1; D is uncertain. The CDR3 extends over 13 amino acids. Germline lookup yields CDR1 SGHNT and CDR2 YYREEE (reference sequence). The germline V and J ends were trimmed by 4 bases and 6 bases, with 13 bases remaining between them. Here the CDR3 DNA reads TGTGCCAGCAGCCCCCCACCCCCCCCTGAAGCTTTCTTT. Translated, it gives CASSPPPPPEAFF.

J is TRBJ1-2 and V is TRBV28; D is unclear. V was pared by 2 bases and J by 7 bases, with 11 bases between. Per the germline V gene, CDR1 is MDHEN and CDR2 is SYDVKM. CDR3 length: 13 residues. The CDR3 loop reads CASSLVQLSGYTF. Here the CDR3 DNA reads TGTGCCAGCAGTTTAGTACAGCTGTCTGGCTACACCTTC.